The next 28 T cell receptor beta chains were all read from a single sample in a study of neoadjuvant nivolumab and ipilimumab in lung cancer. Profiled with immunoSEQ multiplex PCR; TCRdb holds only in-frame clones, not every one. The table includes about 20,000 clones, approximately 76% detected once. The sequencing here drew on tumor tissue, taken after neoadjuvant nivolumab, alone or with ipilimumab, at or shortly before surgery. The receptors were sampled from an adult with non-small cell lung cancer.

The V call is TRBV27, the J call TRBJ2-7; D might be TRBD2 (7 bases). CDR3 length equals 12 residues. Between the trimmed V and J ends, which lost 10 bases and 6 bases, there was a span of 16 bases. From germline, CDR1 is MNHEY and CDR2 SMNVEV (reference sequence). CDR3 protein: CATRWGGGEQYF. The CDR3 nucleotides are TGTGCCACCCGGTGGGGGGGCGGCGAGCAGTACTTC.

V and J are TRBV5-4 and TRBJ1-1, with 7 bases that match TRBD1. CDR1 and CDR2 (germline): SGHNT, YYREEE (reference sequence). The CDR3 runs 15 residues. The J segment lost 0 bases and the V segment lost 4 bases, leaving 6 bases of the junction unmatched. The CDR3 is CASSGSGTVNTEAFF. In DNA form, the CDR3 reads TGTGCCAGCAGCGGTTCCGGGACAGTGAACACTGAAGCTTTCTTT.

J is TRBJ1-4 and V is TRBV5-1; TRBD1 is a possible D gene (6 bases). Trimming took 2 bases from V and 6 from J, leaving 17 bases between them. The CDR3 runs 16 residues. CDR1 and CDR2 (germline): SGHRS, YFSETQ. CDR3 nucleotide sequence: TGCGCCAGCAGCTTAACAACAGGGCGGGGGTATGAAAAACTGTTTTTT. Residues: CASSLTTGRGYEKLFF. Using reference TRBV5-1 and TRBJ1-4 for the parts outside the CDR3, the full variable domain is KAGVTQTPRYLIKTRGQQVTLSCSPISGHRSVSWYQQTPGQGLQFLFEYFSETQRNKGNFPGRFSGRQFSNSRSEMNVSTLELGDSALYLCASSLTTGRGYEKLFFGSGTQLSVL.

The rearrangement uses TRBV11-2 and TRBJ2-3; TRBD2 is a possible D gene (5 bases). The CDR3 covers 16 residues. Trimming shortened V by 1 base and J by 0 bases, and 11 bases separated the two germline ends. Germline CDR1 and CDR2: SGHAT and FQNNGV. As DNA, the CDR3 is TGTGCCAGCAGCTTAGGTAGCGAACCTAGCACAGATACGCAGTATTTT. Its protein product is CASSLGSEPSTDTQYF.

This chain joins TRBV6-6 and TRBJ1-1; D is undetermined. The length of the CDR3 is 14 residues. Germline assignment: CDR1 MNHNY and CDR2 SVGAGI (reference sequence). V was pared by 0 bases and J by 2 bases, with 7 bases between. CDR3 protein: CASSYSRANTEAFF. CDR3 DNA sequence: TGTGCCAGCAGTTACTCAAGAGCAAACACTGAAGCTTTCTTT.

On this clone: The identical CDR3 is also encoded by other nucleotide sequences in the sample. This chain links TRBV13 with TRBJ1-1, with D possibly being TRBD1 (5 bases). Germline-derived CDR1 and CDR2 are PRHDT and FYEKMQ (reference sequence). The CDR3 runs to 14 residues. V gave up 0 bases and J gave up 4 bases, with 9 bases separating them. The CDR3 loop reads CASSLGQGSTEAFF. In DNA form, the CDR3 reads TGTGCCAGCAGCTTAGGTCAGGGAAGCACTGAAGCTTTCTTT.

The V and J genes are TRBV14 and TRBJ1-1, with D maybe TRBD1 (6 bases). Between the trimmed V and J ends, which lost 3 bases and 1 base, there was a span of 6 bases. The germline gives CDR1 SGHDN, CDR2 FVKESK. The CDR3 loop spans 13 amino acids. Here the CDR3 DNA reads TGTGCCAGCAGCCAGGGGGCGAACACTGAAGCTTTCTTT. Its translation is CASSQGANTEAFF.

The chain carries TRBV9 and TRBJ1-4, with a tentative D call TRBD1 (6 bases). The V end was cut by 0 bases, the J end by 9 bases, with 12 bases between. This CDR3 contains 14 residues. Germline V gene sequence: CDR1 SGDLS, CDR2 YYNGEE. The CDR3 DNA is TGTGCCAGCAGCGTAGGGATAACAGGGCAAAAACTGTTTTTT. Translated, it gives CASSVGITGQKLFF.

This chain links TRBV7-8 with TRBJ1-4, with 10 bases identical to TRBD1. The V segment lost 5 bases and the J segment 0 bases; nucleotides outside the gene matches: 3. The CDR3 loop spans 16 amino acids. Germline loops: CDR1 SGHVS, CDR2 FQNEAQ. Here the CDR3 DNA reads TGTGCCAGCAGCCCGGGACAGGGGACAACTAATGAAAAACTGTTTTTT. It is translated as CASSPGQGTTNEKLFF.

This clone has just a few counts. CDR3 amino acids: CASALEGLALPNEQFF. DNA for the CDR3: TGTGCCAGCGCCCTTGAGGGACTAGCTCTTCCAAATGAGCAGTTCTTC. The chain couples TRBV5-4 to TRBJ2-1, with 9 bases fitting TRBD2. The CDR3 runs to 16 residues. The junction had 15 bases not matched to a gene; V was cut back by 7 bases and J by 7 bases. Germline values: CDR1 SGHNT, CDR2 YYREEE (reference sequence).

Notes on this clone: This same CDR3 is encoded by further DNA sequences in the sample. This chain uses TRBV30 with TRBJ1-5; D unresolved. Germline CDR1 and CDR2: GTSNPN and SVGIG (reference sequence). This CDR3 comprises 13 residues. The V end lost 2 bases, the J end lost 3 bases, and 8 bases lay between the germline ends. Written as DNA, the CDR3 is TGTGCCTGGAGTCCTGATTCCAATCAGCCCCAGCATTTT. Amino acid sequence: CAWSPDSNQPQHF. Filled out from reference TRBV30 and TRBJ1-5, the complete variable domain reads SQTIHQWPATLVQPVGSPLSLECTVEGTSNPNLYWYRQAAGRGLQLLFYSVGIGQISSEVPQNLSASRPQDRQFILSSKKLLLSDSGFYLCAWSPDSNQPQHFGDGTRLSIL.

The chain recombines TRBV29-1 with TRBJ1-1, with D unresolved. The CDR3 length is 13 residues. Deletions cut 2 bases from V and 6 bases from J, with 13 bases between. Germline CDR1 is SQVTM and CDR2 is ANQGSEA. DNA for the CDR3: TGCAGCGTTGAACTCTCCCCTGGCGCTGAAGCTTTCTTT. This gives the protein CSVELSPGAEAFF.

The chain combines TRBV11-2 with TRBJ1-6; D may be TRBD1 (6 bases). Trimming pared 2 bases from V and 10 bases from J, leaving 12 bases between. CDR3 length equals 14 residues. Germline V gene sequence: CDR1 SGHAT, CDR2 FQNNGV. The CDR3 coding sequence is TGTGCCAGCAGCTTAACGGGGGCAGGGTCACCCCTCCACTTT. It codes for CASSLTGAGSPLHF.

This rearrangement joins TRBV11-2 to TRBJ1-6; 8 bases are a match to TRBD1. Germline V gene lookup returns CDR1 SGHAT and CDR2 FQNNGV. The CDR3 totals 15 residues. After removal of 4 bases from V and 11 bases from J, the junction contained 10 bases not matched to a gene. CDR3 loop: CASSSTGGGGTPLHF. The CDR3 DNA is TGTGCCAGCAGCTCAACAGGGGGGGGCGGGACACCCCTCCACTTT.

The CDR3: CASSRERGQNYGYTF. The CDR3 DNA reads TGTGCCAGCAGTCGAGAGAGGGGGCAAAACTATGGCTACACCTTC. The chain uses TRBV6-6 and TRBJ1-2, with 7 positions matching TRBD1. The CDR3 is 15 amino acids. V shed 5 bases, J shed 2 bases, and the junction held 8 bases outside the gene matches. The V gene's germline CDR1 is MNHNY and CDR2 SVGAGI (reference sequence).

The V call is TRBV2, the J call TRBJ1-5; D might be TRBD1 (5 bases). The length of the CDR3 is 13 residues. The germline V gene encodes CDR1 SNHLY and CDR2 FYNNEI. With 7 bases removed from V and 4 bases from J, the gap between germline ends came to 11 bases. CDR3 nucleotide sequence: TGTGCCAGCATACCGGACACTAATCAGCCCCAGCATTTT. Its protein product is CASIPDTNQPQHF.

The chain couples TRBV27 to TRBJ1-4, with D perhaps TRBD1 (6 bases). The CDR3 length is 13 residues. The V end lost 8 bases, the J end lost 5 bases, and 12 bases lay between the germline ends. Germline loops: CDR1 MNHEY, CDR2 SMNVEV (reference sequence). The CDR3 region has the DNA TGTGCCAGCCAGGGGCACTACAATGAAAAACTGTTTTTT. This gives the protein CASQGHYNEKLFF.

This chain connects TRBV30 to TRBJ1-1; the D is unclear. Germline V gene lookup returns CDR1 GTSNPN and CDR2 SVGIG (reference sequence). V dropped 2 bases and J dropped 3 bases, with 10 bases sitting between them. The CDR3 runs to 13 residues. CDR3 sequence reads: CAWSRSRDTEAFF. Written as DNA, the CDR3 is TGTGCCTGGAGTAGAAGCCGGGACACTGAAGCTTTCTTT.

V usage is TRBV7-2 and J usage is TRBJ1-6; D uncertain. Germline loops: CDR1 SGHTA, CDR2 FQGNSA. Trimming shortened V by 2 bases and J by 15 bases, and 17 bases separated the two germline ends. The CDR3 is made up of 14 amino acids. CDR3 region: CASSLIVPNVHLHF. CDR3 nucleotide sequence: TGTGCCAGCAGCTTAATAGTACCCAACGTGCACCTCCACTTT.

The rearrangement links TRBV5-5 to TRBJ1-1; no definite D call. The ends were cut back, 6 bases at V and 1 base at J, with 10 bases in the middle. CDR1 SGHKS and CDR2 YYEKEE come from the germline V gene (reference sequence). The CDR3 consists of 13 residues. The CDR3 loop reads CASTHGPNTEAFF. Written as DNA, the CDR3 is TGTGCCAGCACCCACGGCCCGAACACTGAAGCTTTCTTT.

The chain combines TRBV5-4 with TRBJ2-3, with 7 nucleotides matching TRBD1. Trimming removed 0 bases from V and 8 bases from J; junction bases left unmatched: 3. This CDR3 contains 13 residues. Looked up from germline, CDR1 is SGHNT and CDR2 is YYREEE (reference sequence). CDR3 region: CASSLEGAGTQYF. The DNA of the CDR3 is TGTGCCAGCAGCTTGGAGGGGGCAGGTACGCAGTATTTT.

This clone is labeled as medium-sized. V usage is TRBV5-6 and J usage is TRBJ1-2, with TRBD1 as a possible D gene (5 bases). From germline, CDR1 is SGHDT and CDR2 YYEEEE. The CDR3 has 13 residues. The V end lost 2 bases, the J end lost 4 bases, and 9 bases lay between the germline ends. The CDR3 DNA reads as TGTGCCAGCAGCTTTTGGGACGGCTATGGCTACACCTTC. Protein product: CASSFWDGYGYTF. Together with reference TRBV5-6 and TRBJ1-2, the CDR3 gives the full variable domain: DAGVTQSPTHLIKTRGQQVTLRCSPKSGHDTVSWYQQALGQGPQFIFQYYEEEERQRGNFPDRFSGHQFPNYSSELNVNALLLGDSALYLCASSFWDGYGYTFGSGTRLTVV.

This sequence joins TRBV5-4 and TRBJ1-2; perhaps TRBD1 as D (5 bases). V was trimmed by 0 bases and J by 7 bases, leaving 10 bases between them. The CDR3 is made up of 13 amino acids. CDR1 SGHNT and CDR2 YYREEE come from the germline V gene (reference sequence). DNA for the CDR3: TGTGCCAGCAGCTTGGCCCCGGGGGGTGGCTACACCTTC. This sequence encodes CASSLAPGGGYTF.

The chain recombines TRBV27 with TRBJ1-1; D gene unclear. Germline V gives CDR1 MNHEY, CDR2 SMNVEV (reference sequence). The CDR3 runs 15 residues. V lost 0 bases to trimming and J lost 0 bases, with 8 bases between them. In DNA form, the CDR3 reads TGTGCCAGCAGTTTATCGGCAGGCCTGAACACTGAAGCTTTCTTT. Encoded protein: CASSLSAGLNTEAFF.

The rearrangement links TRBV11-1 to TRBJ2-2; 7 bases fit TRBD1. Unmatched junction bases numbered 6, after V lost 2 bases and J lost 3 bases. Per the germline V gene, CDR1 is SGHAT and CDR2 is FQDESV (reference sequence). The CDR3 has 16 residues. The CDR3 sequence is CASSLTGTVYTGELFF. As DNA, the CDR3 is TGTGCCAGCAGCTTAACAGGGACAGTGTACACCGGGGAGCTGTTTTTT.

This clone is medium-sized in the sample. The chain's CDR3 is CAISEASGAYSYEQYF. CDR3 in DNA: TGTGCCATCAGTGAGGCTAGCGGGGCATACTCCTACGAGCAGTACTTC. This chain joins TRBV10-3 and TRBJ2-7; 9 bases are a match to TRBD2. Looked up from germline, CDR1 is ENHRY and CDR2 is SYGVKD. This CDR3 contains 16 residues. With V trimmed by 2 bases and J by 0 bases, 5 bases remained unmatched.

CDR3 sequence (DNA): TGTGCCAGCAGCTTGGACTGGACAGGGTATGGCTACACCTTC. Protein: CASSLDWTGYGYTF. The V and J genes are TRBV5-5 and TRBJ1-2, with 8 bases aligning to TRBD1. CDR3 length: 14 residues. The V gene end was trimmed by 0 bases and the J gene end by 5 bases; junction bases not matched to a gene: 3. Germline V gene lookup returns CDR1 SGHKS and CDR2 YYEKEE (reference sequence).

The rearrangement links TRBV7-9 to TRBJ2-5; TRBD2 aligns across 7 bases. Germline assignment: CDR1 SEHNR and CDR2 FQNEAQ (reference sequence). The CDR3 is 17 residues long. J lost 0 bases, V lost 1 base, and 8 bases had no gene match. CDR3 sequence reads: CASSLGSGRGYQETQYF. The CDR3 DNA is TGTGCCAGCAGCTTAGGTTCGGGGCGGGGGTACCAAGAGACCCAGTACTTC.